This TCR beta chain emerged from a study of human T cells and chemical hapten exposure. The overall study: Patients, a majority of them female, were diagnosed with alopecia areata, totalis or universalis. Points from the study as a whole: Expanded TCRs produced significantly more large CDR3 similarity clusters than controls did.

This CDR3 comprises 13 residues. Unmatched junction bases numbered 6, after V lost 6 bases and J lost 6 bases. Germline V gene data show CDR1 as ENHRY and CDR2 as SYGVKD. A word on this clonotype: Its antigen remains unidentified.

TCRdb independently ran MiXCR on the RACE reads; one entry per CDR3 protein. The data contain approximately 350,000 distinct CDR3 sequences, 6% to 8.5% of them singletons. Indicated time point: patch test 1, 2 weeks after DPC sensitization. Treatment indicated: therapeutic diphenylcyclopropenone sensitization with weekly scalp DPC. Each donor was an alopecia patient between 18 and 70 years of age who qualified for DPC. The sequencing used whole blood, collected in connection with sensitization to the hapten diphenylcyclopropenone (DPC). The receptor's source is a woman in her late teens or twenties with alopecia areata. Some clones in this sample may be carry-over from other donors' samples. The rearrangement uses TRBV10-3 and TRBJ1-2; the match to TRBD1 covers 8 bases. The CDR3 bases are TGTGCCATCAGCGCGGACAGGGAAGATGGCTACACCTTC. This codes for CAISADREDGYTF.